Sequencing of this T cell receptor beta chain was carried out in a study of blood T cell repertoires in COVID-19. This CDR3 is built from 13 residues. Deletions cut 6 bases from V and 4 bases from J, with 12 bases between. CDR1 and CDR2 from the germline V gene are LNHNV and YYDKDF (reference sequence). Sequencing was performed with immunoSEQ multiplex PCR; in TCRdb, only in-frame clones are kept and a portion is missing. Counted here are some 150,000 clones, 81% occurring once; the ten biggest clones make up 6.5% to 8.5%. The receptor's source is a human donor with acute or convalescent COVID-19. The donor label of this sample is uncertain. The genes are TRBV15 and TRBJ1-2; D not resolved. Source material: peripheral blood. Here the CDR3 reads CATRTGNLYGYTF. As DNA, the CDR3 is TGTGCCACCAGAACGGGGAATCTCTATGGCTACACCTTC.